These T cell receptor beta chains were read from a single sample in a study of blood T cell repertoires in COVID-19. The assay was immunoSEQ multiplex PCR, and TCRdb's table has in-frame clones only and misses some. Found here are about 200,000 clones, nearly 90% of them singletons; the top ten hold over 15%. Sequenced sample: peripheral blood. The receptors here all came from a man aged 45-60 years with COVID-19, enrolled during active disease. The CDR3 runs from the conserved cysteine through the conserved F or W. The order of the fields is V gene, CDR3 length, J gene, clone size, CDR3 protein. Some rows mark clone size as missing; the rest say once, few, many or name a class of expanded clone.

>TRBV19|20|TRBJ1-2|NA
CASSIDQRYLDRGRGYGYTF
>TRBV19|16|TRBJ2-1|once
CASTHRTSGSWNEQFF
>TRBV6-5|16|TRBJ2-7|NA
CASSYGQGLSSYEQYF
>TRBV5-1|14|TRBJ1-6|NA
CASSSQGYNSPLHF
>TRBV5-1|15|TRBJ1-6|NA
CASSPRDRGGSPLHF
>TRBV28|15|TRBJ1-2|NA
CASRPTGGPNYGYTF
>TRBV6-1|14|TRBJ1-2|NA
CASSEFPRAYGYTF
>TRBV7-3|15|TRBJ2-1|NA
CASSLAGGSGNEQFF
>TRBV6-2/TRBV6-3|14|TRBJ1-5|NA
CASSPWDNNQPQHF
>TRBV6-5|15|TRBJ2-7|NA
CASSYSRVPNYEQYF
>TRBV30|12|TRBJ1-2|NA
CAWMTGAIGYTF
>TRBV19|14|TRBJ2-7|few
CASRPGSTGYEQYF
>TRBV12-2|17|TRBJ2-3|NA
CASRLVTSGKGTDTQYF
>TRBV6-5|15|TRBJ2-3|NA
CASRLRGASTDTQYF
>TRBV24-1|16|TRBJ2-3|NA
CATSDFEGGSTDTQYF
>TRBV7-6|17|TRBJ2-2|few
CASSLDDLAMNTGELFF
>TRBV27|15|TRBJ2-1|NA
CASSPTSGSHNEQFF
>TRBV11-2|13|TRBJ1-2|NA
CASSLDRGPGYTF
>TRBV6-5|15|TRBJ2-6|NA
CASTNPGSGANVLTF
>TRBV5-6|15|TRBJ2-3|NA
CASSPSSGGTDTQYF
>TRBV7-9|17|TRBJ2-5|NA
CASSLPPGGLAEETQYF
>TRBV6-1|16|TRBJ1-6|NA
CASSEGTERKNSPLHF
>TRBV2|12|TRBJ1-2|NA
CASSALRYGYTF
>TRBV10-3|15|TRBJ1-2|NA
CAISEPGQARRGYTF
>TRBV19|16|TRBJ2-7|NA
CASSLRTSGRAYEQYF
>TRBV13|14|TRBJ2-2|NA
CASSEQVVTGELFF
>TRBV5-1|15|TRBJ2-2|NA
CASSLPAGNTGELFF
>TRBV4-2|15|TRBJ1-1|NA
CASSQGGQGNTEAFF
>TRBV1|15|TRBJ1-3|NA
CTSRSSGHPGNTIYF
>TRBV29-1|14|TRBJ2-7|NA
CSVEMRTGGYEQYF
>TRBV18|15|TRBJ2-2|NA
CASFSDSPSTGELFF
>TRBV5-4|16|TRBJ2-2|NA
CASSPDWGLLTGELFF
>TRBV18|14|TRBJ1-2|NA
CASSPQTEDYGYTF
>TRBV25-1|13|TRBJ1-1|NA
CASSAGVSTEAFF
>TRBV6-1|14|TRBJ2-7|NA
CASSEGQGLYEQYF
>TRBV5-1|14|TRBJ2-2|NA
CASSLASDTGELFF
>TRBV19|16|TRBJ2-1|once
CASSILPSGSVNEQFF
>TRBV19|13|TRBJ1-5|NA
CASSVALNQPQHF
>TRBV19|15|TRBJ1-5|NA
CASSRGQGDNQPQHF
>TRBV6-4|16|TRBJ2-1|NA
CASSAYPGTGADEQFF
>TRBV13|14|TRBJ1-3|NA
CASRSGKSGNTIYF
>TRBV19|15|TRBJ2-5|NA
CASSIVGTGQETQYF
>TRBV7-2|18|TRBJ1-4|NA
CASSLVSRGFSTNEKLFF
>TRBV15|14|TRBJ1-6|NA
CATSSKSSNSPLHF
>TRBV5-1|14|TRBJ2-7|NA
CASSLGDLTYEQYF